A selection of T cell receptor beta chains follows, all from one sample in a study of cytomegalovirus exposure and HLA in healthy donors. TCRdb's table, derived via immunoSEQ multiplex PCR, lists solely in-frame clones and lacks some. Of 150,000 to 200,000 clones in the sample, around 76% are singletons; the top ten hold around 2%. The material sequenced was PBMCs. The source of these receptors is a woman aged 25 to 39 in good health and CMV-seropositive. Each CDR3 is given with its conserved first and last residue. The D gene is left open where the match is weak. Clone size is not always given. Where it is, it says once, few, many or a class for expanded clones.

DNA	CDR3	size	D	J	V
TGTGCCTGGAGCCTCAACACTGAAAAACTGTTTTTT	CAWSLNTEKLFF	few	.	TRBJ1-4	TRBV30
TGTGCCACCAGCAGAGATCAAGGGGGTCTCGCTGGAAACACCATATATTTT	CATSRDQGGLAGNTIYF	once	.	TRBJ1-3	TRBV15
TGTGCCAGCAGCTTACTAGCCGGCAATGAGCAGTTCTTC	CASSLLAGNEQFF	.	.	TRBJ2-1	TRBV5-6
TGCGCCAGCAGCTTGTCGCAGACCGGGAAGCTGTTTTTT	CASSLSQTGKLFF	.	.	TRBJ2-2	TRBV5-1
TGTGCCAGTAGTATGGGGGGGAGCGCAAATACGCAGTATTTT	CASSMGGSANTQYF	.	TRBD2	TRBJ2-3	TRBV19
TGTGCCAGCAGTTTAACAGGGATTAATTCACCCCTCCACTTT	CASSLTGINSPLHF	few	.	TRBJ1-6	TRBV27
TGTGCCACTATAAACTTACAGGCCCCGACGGTAGCTTTCTTT	CATINLQAPTVAFF	.	.	TRBJ1-1	TRBV19
TGTGCCAGCAGCTTAGTCGGGGGGAACACTGAAGCTTTCTTT	CASSLVGGNTEAFF	.	.	TRBJ1-1	TRBV7-2
TGTGCCAGCAGCCACCGGGTAGCGGGGACTAGCACAGATACGCAGTATTTT	CASSHRVAGTSTDTQYF	.	TRBD2	TRBJ2-3	TRBV5-4
TGTGCCAGCAGCCCGGACAGGGGTAGTGGTACGCAGTATTTT	CASSPDRGSGTQYF	once	TRBD1	TRBJ2-3	TRBV5-4
TGTGCCAGCAGTGGACTAGCGGGGGGCAGCTCCTACAATGAGCAGTTCTTC	CASSGLAGGSSYNEQFF	.	TRBD2	TRBJ2-1	TRBV6-1
TGTGCCAGCAGCGTAGACGTTTTTGCGCCAGATACGCAGTATTTT	CASSVDVFAPDTQYF	.	.	TRBJ2-3	TRBV9
TGCGCCAGCAGCTTGGCCCGACTAGAAAGCACAGATACGCAGTATTTT	CASSLARLESTDTQYF	few	.	TRBJ2-3	TRBV5-1
TGCGCCAGTGGGGACTTTGACTACGAGCAGTACTTC	CASGDFDYEQYF	.	.	TRBJ2-7	TRBV10-2
TGCGCCAGCAGCCTGGCGTCAGCGAGCTCCTACAATGAGCAGTTCTTC	CASSLASASSYNEQFF	.	.	TRBJ2-1	TRBV4-1
TGTGCCAGCAGCTACTCCAGGGTTCTTGCTGGCTACACCTTC	CASSYSRVLAGYTF	.	.	TRBJ1-2	TRBV7-9
TGCGCCAGCAGCCCCGGACAGGGGCCCTTCTATGGCTACACCTTC	CASSPGQGPFYGYTF	few	TRBD1	TRBJ1-2	TRBV5-1